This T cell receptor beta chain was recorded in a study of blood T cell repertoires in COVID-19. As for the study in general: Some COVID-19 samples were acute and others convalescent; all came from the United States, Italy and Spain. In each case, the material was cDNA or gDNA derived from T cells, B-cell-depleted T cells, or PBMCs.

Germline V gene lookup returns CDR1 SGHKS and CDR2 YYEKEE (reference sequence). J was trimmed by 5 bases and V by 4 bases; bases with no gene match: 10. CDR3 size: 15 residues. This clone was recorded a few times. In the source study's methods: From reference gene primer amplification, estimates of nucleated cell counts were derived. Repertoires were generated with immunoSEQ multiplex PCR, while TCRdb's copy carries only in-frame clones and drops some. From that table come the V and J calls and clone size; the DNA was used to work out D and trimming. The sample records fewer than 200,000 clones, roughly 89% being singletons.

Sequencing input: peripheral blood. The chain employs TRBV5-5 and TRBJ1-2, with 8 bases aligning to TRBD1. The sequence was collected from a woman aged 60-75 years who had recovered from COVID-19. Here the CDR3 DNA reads TGTGCCAGCAGCGAGACCGGGACAGGAGCTTATGGCTACACCTTC. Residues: CASSETGTGAYGYTF.